This entry describes one T cell receptor beta chain. Its antigen is undetermined. The data are from a study of post-analysis software for immune sequencing data. As for the study in general: In terms of disease course, relapsing-remitting, secondary progressive and progressive-relapsing multiple sclerosis were included.

Unique-molecular-identifier-tagged TCR beta cDNA libraries were used. TCRdb fed the PCR reads into MiXCR, producing one record per CDR3 protein. The repertoire has more than 450,000 distinct CDR3 sequences, approximately 31% of them found once; the top ten carry 5% to 6%. Study results and caveats: The F measure placed samples prepared in the same batch into strongly shared clusters. Controls' normalized Chao1 diversity significantly exceeded that of multiple sclerosis patients.

Material for sequencing was blood. The clonotype was recovered from a girl under 18 with multiple sclerosis.

The CDR3 DNA reads TGCGCCAGCAGAGGCCATGGCAGCCAAGAGACCCAGTACTTC. It is translated as CASRGHGSQETQYF. The gene calls are TRBV10-2 and TRBJ2-5; D unclear. Germline loops: CDR1 WSHSY, CDR2 SAAADI. Between the trimmed V and J ends, which lost 6 bases and 1 base, there was a span of 12 bases. The CDR3 totals 14 residues.